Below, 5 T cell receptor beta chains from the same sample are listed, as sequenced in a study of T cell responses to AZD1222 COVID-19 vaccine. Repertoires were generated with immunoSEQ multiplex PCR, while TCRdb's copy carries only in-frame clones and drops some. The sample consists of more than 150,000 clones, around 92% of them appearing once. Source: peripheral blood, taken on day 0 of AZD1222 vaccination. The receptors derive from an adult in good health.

CDR3 sequence (DNA): TGTGCCAGCAGTTACGAAGCAGACACTGAAGCTTTCTTT. It is translated as CASSYEADTEAFF. This chain uses TRBV6-5 with TRBJ1-1; the D is unclear. This CDR3 has 13 amino acids. V was trimmed by 2 bases and J by 3 bases, leaving 7 bases between them. In germline, CDR1 is MNHEY, CDR2 SVGAGI.

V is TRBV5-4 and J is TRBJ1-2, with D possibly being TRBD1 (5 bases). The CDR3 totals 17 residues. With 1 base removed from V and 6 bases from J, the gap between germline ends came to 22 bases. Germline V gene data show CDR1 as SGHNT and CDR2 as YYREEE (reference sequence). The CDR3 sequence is CASSLRGRDVWINGYTF. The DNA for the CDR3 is TGTGCCAGCAGCTTGCGTGGGCGGGACGTATGGATTAATGGCTACACCTTC.

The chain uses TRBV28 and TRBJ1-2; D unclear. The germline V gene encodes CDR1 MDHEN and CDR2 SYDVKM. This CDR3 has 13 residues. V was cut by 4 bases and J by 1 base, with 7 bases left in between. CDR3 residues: CASSWASNYGYTF. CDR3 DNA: TGTGCCAGCAGTTGGGCCAGTAACTATGGCTACACCTTC.

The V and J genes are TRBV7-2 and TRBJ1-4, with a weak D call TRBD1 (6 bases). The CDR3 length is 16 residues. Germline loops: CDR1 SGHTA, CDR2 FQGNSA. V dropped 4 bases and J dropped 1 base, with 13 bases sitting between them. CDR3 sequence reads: CASSSPRGGTNEKLFF. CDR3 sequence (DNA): TGTGCCAGCAGCTCTCCAAGGGGGGGAACTAATGAAAAACTGTTTTTT.

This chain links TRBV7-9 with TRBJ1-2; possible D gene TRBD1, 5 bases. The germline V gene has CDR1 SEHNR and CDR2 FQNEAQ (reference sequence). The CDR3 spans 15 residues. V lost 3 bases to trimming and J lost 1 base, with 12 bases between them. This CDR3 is CASSFDTTVNYGYTF. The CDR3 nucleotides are TGTGCCAGCAGCTTTGACACGACAGTTAACTATGGCTACACCTTC.